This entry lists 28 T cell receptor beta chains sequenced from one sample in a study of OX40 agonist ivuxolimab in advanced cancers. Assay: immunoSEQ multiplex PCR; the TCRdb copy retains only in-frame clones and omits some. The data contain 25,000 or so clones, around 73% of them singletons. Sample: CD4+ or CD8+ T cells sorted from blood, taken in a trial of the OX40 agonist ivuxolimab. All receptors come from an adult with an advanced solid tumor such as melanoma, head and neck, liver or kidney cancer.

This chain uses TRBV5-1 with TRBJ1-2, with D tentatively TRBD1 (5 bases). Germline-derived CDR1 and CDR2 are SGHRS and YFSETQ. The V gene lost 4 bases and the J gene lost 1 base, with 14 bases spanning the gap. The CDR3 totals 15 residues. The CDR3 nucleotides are TGCGCCAGCAGCCTCCTCCTGGGGGATAACTATGGCTACACCTTC. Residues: CASSLLLGDNYGYTF.

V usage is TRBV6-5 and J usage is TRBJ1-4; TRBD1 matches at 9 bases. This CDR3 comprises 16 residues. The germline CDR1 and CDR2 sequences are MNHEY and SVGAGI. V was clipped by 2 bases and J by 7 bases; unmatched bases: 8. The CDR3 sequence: CASSYLVADRGEKLFF. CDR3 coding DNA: TGTGCCAGCAGTTACCTTGTTGCGGACAGGGGTGAAAAACTGTTTTTT.

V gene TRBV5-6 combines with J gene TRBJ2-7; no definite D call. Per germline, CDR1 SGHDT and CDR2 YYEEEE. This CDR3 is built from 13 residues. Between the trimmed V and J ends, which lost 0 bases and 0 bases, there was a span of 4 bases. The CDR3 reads CASSLVDSYEQYF. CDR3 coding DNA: TGTGCCAGCAGCTTGGTGGACTCCTACGAGCAGTACTTC. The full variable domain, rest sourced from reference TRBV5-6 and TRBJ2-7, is DAGVTQSPTHLIKTRGQQVTLRCSPKSGHDTVSWYQQALGQGPQFIFQYYEEEERQRGNFPDRFSGHQFPNYSSELNVNALLLGDSALYLCASSLVDSYEQYFGPGTRLTVT.

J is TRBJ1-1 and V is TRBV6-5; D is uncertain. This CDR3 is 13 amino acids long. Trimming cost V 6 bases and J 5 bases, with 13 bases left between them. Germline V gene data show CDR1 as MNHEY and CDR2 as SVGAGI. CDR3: CASSSGLVTEAFF. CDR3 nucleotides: TGTGCCAGCAGCTCCGGCTTAGTAACTGAAGCTTTCTTT.

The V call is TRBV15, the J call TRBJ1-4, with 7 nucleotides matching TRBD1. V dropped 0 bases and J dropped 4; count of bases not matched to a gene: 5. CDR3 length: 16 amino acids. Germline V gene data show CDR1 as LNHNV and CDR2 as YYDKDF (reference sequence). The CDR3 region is CATSRDEGAGNEKLFF. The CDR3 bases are TGTGCCACCAGCAGAGACGAGGGGGCCGGTAATGAAAAACTGTTTTTT.

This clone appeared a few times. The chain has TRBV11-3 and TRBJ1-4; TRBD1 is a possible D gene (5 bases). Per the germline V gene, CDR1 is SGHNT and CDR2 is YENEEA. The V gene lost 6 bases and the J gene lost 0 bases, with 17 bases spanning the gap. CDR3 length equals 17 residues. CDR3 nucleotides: TGTGCCAGCAGAGTTTCCCGACAGCTAACAACTAATGAAAAACTGTTTTTT. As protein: CASRVSRQLTTNEKLFF.

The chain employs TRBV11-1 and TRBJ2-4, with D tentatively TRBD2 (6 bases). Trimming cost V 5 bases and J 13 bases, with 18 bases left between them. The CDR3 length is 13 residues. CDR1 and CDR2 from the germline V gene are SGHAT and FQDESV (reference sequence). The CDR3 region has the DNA TGTGCCAGCAGCGGCGCCGGGACCGCGGGGCAGTACTTC. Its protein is CASSGAGTAGQYF. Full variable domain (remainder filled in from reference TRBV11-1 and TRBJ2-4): EAEVAQSPRYKITEKSQAVAFWCDPISGHATLYWYRQILGQGPELLVQFQDESVVDDSQLPKDRFSAERLKGVDSTLKIQPAELGDSAMYLCASSGAGTAGQYFGAGTRLSVL.

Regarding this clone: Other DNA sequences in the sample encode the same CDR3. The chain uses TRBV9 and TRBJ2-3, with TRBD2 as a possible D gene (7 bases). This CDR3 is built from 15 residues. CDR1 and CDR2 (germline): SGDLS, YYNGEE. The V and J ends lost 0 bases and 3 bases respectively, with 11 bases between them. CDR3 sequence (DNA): TGTGCCAGCAGCGTAGGAGGGGGGGCTACAGATACGCAGTATTTT. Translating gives CASSVGGGATDTQYF.

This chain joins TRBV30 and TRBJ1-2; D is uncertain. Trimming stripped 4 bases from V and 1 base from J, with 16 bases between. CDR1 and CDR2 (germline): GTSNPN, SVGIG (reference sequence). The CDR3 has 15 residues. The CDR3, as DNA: TGTGCCTGGAATTATCCCGGTCCACTTAACTATGGCTACACCTTC. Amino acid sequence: CAWNYPGPLNYGYTF. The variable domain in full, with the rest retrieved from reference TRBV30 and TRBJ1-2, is SQTIHQWPATLVQPVGSPLSLECTVEGTSNPNLYWYRQAAGRGLQLLFYSVGIGQISSEVPQNLSASRPQDRQFILSSKKLLLSDSGFYLCAWNYPGPLNYGYTFGSGTRLTVV.

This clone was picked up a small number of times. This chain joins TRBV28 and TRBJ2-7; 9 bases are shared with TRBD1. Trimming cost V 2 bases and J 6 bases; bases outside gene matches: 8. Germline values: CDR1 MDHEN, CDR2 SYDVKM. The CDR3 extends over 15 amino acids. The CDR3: CASSLDGTGLFEQYF. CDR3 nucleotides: TGTGCCAGCAGTTTAGACGGGACAGGGCTATTCGAGCAGTACTTC.

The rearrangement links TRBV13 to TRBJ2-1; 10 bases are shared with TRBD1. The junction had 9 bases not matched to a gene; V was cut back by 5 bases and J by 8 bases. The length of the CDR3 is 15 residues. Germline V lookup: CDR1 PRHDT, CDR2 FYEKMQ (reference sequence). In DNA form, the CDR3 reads TGTGCCAGCAGCCCGGGACAGGGGACGATGTATGAGCAGTTCTTC. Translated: CASSPGQGTMYEQFF.

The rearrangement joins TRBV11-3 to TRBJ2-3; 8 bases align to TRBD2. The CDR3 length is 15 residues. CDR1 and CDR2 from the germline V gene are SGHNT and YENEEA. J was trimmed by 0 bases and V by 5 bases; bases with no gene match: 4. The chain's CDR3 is CASSIKRGSTDTQYF. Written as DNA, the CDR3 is TGTGCCAGCAGCATAAAGCGGGGGAGCACAGATACGCAGTATTTT.

As DNA, the CDR3 is TGTGCCAGTAGTATTACAGGGGATAATTCACCCCTCCACTTT. Translating gives CASSITGDNSPLHF. The chain couples TRBV19 to TRBJ1-6, with 7 positions matching TRBD1. Trimming took 3 bases from V and 5 from J; bases not matched to a gene: 1. Germline CDR1 reads LNHDA; CDR2 reads SQIVND (reference sequence). This CDR3 has 14 residues.

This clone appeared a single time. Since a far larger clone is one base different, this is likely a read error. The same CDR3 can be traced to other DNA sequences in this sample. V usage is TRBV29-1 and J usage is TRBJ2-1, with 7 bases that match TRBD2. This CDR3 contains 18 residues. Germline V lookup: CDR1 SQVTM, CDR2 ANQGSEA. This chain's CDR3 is CRVEGGGGAGGSYNEQFF. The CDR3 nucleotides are TGCAGGGTTGAAGGTGGGGGAGGGGCAGGAGGTTCCTACAATGAGCAGTTCTTC.

The CDR3 loop reads CASSPGQGTSGELFF. The CDR3 region has the DNA TGTGCCAGCAGCCCGGGACAGGGTACGTCCGGGGAGCTGTTTTTT. V is TRBV7-9 and J is TRBJ2-2, with 9 bases matching TRBD1. Germline CDR1 is SEHNR and CDR2 is FQNEAQ (reference sequence). This CDR3 contains 15 residues. Losses at the gene ends were 5 bases for V and 6 bases for J; bases not matched to a gene: 7.

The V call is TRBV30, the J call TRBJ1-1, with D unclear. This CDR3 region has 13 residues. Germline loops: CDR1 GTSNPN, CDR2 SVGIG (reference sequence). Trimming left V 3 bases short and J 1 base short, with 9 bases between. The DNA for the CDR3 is TGTGCCTGGAGCGGCCCAGGGAACACTGAAGCTTTCTTT. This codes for CAWSGPGNTEAFF.

This CDR3 reads CAWSLEGSYYEQYF. The CDR3 DNA follows: TGTGCCTGGAGTTTGGAGGGATCATACTACGAGCAGTACTTC. The chain links TRBV30 to TRBJ2-7, with a weak D call TRBD2 (6 bases). The germline CDR1 and CDR2 sequences are GTSNPN and SVGIG (reference sequence). The V and J ends lost 2 bases and 3 bases respectively, with 14 bases between them. The CDR3 totals 14 residues. Complete variable domain (other parts from reference TRBV30 and TRBJ2-7): SQTIHQWPATLVQPVGSPLSLECTVEGTSNPNLYWYRQAAGRGLQLLFYSVGIGQISSEVPQNLSASRPQDRQFILSSKKLLLSDSGFYLCAWSLEGSYYEQYFGPGTRLTVT.

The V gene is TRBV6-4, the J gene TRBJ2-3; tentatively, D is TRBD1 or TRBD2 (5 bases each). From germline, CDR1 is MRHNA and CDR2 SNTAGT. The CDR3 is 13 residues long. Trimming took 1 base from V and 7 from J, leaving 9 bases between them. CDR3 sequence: CASSDWDGNTQYF. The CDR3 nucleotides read TGTGCCAGCAGTGACTGGGACGGAAATACGCAGTATTTT.

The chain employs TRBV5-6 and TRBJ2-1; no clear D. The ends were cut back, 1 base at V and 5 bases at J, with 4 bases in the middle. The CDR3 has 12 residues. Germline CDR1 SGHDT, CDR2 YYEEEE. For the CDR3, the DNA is TGTGCCAGCAGCTTGCCTGACAATGAGCAGTTCTTC. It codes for CASSLPDNEQFF.

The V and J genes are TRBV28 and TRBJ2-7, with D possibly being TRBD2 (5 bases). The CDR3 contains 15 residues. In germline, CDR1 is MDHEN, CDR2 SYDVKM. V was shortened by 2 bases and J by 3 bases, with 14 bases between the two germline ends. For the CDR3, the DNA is TGTGCCAGCAGTTTACCCGGAGGTTGGGGCTACGAGCAGTACTTC. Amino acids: CASSLPGGWGYEQYF.

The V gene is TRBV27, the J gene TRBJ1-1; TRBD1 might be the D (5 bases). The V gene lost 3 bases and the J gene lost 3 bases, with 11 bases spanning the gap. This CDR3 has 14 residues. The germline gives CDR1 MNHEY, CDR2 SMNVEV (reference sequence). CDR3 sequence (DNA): TGTGCCAGCAGTTTCTCGGGGGGGTACACTGAAGCTTTCTTT. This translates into CASSFSGGYTEAFF.

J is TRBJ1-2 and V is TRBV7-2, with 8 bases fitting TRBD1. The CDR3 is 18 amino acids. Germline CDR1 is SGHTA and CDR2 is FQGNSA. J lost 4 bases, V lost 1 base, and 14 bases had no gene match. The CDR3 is CASSLDFSTGGRSYGYTF. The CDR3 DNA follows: TGTGCCAGCAGCTTAGATTTCAGTACAGGGGGTCGGAGCTATGGCTACACCTTC.

This CDR3 reads CASSLNYEQYF. For the CDR3, the DNA is TGTGCCAGCAGCTTAAACTACGAGCAGTACTTC. The chain couples TRBV7-6 to TRBJ2-7; D is unclear. Germline V CDR1 and CDR2: SGHVS, FNYEAQ. This CDR3 has 11 residues. V lost 2 bases, J lost 3 bases, and 2 bases lay in between.

Here the CDR3 reads CASSQTDGGEKLFF. The CDR3 DNA sequence: TGCGCCAGCAGCCAAACCGACGGAGGTGAAAAACTGTTTTTT. The chain uses TRBV4-1 and TRBJ1-4; D is ambiguous. The ends were cut back, 2 bases at V and 7 bases at J, with 11 bases in the middle. This CDR3 is 14 amino acids long. Germline CDR1 and CDR2: MGHRA and YSYEKL.

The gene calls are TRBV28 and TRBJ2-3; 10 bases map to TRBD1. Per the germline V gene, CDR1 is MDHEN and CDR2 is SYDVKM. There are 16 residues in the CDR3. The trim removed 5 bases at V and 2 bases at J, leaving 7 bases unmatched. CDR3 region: CASSLGQGVFTDTQYF. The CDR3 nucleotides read TGTGCCAGCAGTCTCGGACAGGGGGTTTTCACAGATACGCAGTATTTT. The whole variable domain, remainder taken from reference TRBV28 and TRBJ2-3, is DVKVTQSSRYLVKRTGEKVFLECVQDMDHENMFWYRQDPGLGLRLIYFSYDVKMKEKGDIPEGYSVSREKKERFSLILESASTNQTSMYLCASSLGQGVFTDTQYFGPGTRLTVL.

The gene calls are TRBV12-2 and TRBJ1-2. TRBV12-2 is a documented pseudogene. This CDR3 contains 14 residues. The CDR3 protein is CASHLLPRTGGYTF. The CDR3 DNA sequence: TGTGCAAGTCACTTATTACCCCGAACCGGAGGCTACACCTTC.

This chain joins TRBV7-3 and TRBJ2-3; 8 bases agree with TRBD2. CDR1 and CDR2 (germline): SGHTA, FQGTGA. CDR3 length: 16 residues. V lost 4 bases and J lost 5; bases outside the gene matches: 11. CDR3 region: CASSSFGGGILDTQYF. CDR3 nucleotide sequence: TGTGCCAGCAGCTCCTTTGGCGGGGGGATTCTAGATACGCAGTATTTT.

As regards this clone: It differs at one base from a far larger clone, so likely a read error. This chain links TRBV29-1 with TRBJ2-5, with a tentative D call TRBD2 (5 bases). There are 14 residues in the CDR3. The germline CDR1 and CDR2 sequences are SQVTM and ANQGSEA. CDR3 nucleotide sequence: TGCAGCGTTTCGCACGGAGGTGGGCTGTCACCCCTCCACTTC. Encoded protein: CSVSHGGGLSPLHF.